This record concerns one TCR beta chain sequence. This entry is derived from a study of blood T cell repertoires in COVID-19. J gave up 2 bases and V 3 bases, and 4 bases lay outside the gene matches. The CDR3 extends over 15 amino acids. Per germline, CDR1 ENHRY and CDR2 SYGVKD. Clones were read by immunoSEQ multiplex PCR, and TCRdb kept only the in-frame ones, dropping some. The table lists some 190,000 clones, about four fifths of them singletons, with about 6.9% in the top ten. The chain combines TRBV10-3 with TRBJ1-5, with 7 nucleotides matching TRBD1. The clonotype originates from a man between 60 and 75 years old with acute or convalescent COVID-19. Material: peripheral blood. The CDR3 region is CAISDKGQGNQPQHF. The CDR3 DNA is TGTGCCATCAGTGATAAAGGACAGGGCAATCAGCCCCAGCATTTT.